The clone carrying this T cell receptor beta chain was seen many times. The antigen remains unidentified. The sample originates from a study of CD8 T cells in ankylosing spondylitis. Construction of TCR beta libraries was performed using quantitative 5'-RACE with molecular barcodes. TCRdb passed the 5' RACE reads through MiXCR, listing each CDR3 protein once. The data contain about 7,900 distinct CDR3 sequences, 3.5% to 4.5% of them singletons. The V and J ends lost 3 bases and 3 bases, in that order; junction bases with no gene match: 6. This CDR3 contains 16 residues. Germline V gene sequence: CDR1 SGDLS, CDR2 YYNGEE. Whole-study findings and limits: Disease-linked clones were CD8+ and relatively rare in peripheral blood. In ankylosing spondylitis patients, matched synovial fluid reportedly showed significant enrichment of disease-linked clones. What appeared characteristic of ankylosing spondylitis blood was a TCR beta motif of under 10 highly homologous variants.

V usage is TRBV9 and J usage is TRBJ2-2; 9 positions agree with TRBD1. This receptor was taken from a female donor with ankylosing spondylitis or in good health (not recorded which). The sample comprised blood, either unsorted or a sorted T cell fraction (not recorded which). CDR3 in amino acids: CASSAGQGMDTGELFF. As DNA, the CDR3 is TGTGCCAGCAGCGCAGGACAGGGGATGGACACCGGGGAGCTGTTTTTT.